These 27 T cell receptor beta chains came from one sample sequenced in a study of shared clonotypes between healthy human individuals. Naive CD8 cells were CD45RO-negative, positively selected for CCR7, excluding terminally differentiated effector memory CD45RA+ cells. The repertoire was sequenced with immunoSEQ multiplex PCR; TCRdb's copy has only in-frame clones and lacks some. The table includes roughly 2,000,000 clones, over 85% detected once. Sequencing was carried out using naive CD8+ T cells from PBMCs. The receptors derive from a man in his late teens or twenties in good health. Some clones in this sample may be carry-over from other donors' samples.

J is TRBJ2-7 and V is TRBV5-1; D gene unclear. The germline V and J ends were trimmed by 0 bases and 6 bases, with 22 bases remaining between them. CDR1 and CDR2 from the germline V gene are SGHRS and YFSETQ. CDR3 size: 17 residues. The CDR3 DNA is TGCGCCAGCAGCTTGGGAGTACCGATGACTCAATTTCCCGAGCAGTACTTC. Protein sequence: CASSLGVPMTQFPEQYF.

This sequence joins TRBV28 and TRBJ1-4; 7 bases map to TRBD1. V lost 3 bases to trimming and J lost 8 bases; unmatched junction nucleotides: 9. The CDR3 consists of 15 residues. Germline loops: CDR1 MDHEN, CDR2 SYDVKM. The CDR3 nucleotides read TGTGCCAGCAGTTTGTCTTTACAGGGGACCGAAAAACTGTTTTTT. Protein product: CASSLSLQGTEKLFF. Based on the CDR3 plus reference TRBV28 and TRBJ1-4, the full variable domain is DVKVTQSSRYLVKRTGEKVFLECVQDMDHENMFWYRQDPGLGLRLIYFSYDVKMKEKGDIPEGYSVSREKKERFSLILESASTNQTSMYLCASSLSLQGTEKLFFGSGTQLSVL.

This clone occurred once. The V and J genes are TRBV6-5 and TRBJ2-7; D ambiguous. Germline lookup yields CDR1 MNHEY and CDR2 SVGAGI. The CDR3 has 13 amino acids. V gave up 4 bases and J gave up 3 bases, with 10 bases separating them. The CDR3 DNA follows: TGTGCCAGCAGTTTCTCTGAAGGCTACGAGCAGTACTTC. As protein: CASSFSEGYEQYF.

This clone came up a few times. In nucleotides, the CDR3 is TGTGCCAGCAGCTCTCCAGGGAGGGGTCAGCCCCAGCATTTT. Residues: CASSSPGRGQPQHF. V gene TRBV7-9 combines with J gene TRBJ1-5, with D tentatively TRBD1 (5 bases). Germline V gives CDR1 SEHNR, CDR2 FQNEAQ (reference sequence). V was pared by 4 bases and J by 6 bases, with 13 bases between. This CDR3 contains 14 residues.

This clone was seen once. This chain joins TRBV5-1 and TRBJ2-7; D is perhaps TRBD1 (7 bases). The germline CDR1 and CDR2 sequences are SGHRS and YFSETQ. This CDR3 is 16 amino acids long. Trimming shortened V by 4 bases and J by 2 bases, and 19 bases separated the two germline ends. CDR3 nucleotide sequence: TGCGCCAGCAGCGCGGGGCTGGGCAGGGGGGCCTACGAGCAGTACTTC. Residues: CASSAGLGRGAYEQYF.

Written as DNA, the CDR3 is TGTGCCAGCAGTACCGGGACTAGCGTAGAAGGGGTCCACAATGAGCAGTTCTTC. It is translated as CASSTGTSVEGVHNEQFF. V is TRBV28 and J is TRBJ2-1, with TRBD2 identical over 10 bases. This CDR3 region has 18 residues. From germline, CDR1 is MDHEN and CDR2 SYDVKM. The ends lost 5 bases at V and 5 bases at J; junction bases unmatched: 15. Supplemented by reference TRBV28 and TRBJ2-1, the full variable domain reads DVKVTQSSRYLVKRTGEKVFLECVQDMDHENMFWYRQDPGLGLRLIYFSYDVKMKEKGDIPEGYSVSREKKERFSLILESASTNQTSMYLCASSTGTSVEGVHNEQFFGPGTRLTVL.

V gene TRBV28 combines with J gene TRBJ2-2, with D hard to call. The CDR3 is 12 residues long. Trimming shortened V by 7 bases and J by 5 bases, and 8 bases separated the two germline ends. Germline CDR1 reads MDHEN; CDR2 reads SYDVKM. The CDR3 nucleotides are TGTGCCAGCATCCCCCGTACCGGGGAGCTGTTTTTT. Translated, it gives CASIPRTGELFF.

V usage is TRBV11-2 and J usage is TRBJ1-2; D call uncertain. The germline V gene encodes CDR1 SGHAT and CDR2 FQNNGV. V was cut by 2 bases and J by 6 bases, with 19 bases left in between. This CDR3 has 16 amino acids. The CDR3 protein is CASSLSPWRRVDGYTF. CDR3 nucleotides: TGTGCCAGCAGCTTATCCCCCTGGCGGAGGGTGGATGGCTACACCTTC.

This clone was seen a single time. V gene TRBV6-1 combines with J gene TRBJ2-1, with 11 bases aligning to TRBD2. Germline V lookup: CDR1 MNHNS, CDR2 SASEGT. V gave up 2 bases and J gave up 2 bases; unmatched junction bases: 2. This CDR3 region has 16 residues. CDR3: CASSEIAGGPYNEQFF. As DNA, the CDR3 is TGTGCCAGCAGTGAAATAGCGGGAGGGCCCTACAATGAGCAGTTCTTC.

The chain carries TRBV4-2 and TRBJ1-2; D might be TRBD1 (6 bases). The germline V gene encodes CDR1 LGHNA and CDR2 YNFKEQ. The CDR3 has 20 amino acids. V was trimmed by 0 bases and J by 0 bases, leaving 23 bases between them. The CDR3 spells CASSQEGSITARGANYGYTF. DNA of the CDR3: TGTGCCAGCAGCCAAGAAGGTAGCATAACAGCCAGGGGAGCTAACTATGGCTACACCTTC.

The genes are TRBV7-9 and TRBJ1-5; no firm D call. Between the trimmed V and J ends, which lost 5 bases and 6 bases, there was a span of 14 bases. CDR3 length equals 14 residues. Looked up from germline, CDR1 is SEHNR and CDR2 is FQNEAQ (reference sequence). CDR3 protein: CASSDLGVGQPQHF. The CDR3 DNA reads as TGTGCCAGCAGCGACCTTGGGGTGGGTCAGCCCCAGCATTTT.

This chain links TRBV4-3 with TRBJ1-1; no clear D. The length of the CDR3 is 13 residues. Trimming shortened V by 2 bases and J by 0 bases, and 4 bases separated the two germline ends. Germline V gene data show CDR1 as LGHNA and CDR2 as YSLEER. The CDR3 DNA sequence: TGCGCCAGCAGCCAAACCATGAACACTGAAGCTTTCTTT. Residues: CASSQTMNTEAFF.

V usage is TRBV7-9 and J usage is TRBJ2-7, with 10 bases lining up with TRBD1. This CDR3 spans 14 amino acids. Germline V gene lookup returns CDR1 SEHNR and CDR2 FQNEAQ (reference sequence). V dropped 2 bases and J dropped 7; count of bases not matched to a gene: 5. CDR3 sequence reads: CASSLKTGGREQYF. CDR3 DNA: TGTGCCAGCAGCTTAAAGACAGGGGGCCGAGAGCAGTACTTC.

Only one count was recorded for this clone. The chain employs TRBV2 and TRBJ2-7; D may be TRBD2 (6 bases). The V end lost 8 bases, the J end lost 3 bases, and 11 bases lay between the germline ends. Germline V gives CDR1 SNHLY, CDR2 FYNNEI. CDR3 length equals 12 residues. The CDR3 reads CASGGDFYEQYF. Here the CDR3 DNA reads TGTGCCAGCGGAGGGGACTTCTACGAGCAGTACTTC.

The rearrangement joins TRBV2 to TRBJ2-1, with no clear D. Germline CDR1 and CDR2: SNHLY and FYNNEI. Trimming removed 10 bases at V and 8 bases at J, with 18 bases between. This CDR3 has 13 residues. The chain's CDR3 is CAIFWPGRHEQFF. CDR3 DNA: TGTGCCATTTTTTGGCCCGGCAGGCATGAGCAGTTCTTC.

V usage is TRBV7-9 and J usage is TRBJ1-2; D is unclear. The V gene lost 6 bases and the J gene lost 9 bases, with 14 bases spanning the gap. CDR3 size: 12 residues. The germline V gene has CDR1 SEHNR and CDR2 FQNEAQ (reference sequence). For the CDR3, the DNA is TGTGCCAGCAGTTCCAATTCTCCAAGCTACACCTTC. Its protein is CASSSNSPSYTF.

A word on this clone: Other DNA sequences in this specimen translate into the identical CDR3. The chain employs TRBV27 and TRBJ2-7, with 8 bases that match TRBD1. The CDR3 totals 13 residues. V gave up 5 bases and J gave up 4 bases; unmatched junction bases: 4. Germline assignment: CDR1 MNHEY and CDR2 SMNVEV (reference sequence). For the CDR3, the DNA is TGTGCCAGCAGTATCGGACAGGGATACGAGCAGTACTTC. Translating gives CASSIGQGYEQYF.

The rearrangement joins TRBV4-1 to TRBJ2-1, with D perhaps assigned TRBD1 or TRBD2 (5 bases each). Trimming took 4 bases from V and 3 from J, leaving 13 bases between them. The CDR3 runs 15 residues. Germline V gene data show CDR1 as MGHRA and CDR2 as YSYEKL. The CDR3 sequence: CASSPRGTLYNEQFF. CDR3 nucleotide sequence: TGCGCCAGCAGCCCCCGAGGGACCCTCTACAATGAGCAGTTCTTC.

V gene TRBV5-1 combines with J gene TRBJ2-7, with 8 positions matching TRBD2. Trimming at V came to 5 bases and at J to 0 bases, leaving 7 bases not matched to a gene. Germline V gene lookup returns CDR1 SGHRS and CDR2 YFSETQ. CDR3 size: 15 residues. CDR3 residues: CASRYTSGHSYEQYF. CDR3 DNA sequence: TGCGCCAGCAGGTATACTAGCGGACACTCCTACGAGCAGTACTTC.

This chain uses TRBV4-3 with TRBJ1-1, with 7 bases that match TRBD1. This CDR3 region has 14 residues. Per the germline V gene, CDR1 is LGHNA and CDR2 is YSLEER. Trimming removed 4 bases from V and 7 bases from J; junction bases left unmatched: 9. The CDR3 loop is CASSLTGTAIEAFF. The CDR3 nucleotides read TGCGCCAGCAGCCTTACCGGGACAGCGATTGAAGCTTTCTTT.

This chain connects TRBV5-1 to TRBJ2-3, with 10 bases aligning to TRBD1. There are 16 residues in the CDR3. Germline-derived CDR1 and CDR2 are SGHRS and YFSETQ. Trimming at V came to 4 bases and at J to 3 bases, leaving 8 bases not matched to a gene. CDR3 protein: CASSVRDRGLTDTQYF. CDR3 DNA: TGCGCCAGCAGCGTCCGGGACAGGGGTTTGACAGATACGCAGTATTTT.

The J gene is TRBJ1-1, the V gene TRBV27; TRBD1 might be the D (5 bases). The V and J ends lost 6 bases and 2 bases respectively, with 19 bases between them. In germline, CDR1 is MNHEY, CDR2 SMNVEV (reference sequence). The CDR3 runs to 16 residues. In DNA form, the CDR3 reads TGTGCCAGCAGCCCCTCGGGGGGGGAAGGCAACACTGAAGCTTTCTTT. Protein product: CASSPSGGEGNTEAFF.

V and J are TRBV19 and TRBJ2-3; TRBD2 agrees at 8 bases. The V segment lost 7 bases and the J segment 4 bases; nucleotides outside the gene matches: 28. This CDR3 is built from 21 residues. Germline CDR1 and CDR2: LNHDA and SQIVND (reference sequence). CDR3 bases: TGTGCCAGTAACGACAGGTCTGGCTTTTCGGGCGGGAGGAGGGACGCAGATACGCAGTATTTT. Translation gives CASNDRSGFSGGRRDADTQYF.

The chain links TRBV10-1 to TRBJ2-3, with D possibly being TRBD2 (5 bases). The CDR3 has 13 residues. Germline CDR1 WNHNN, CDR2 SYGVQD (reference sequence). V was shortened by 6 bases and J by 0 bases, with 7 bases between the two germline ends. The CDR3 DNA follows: TGCGCCAGCAGAAGCGGTAGCACAGATACGCAGTATTTT. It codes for CASRSGSTDTQYF.

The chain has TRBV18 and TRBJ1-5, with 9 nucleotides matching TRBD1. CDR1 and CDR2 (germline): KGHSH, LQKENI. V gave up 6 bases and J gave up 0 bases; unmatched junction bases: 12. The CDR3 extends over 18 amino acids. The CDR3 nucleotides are TGTGCCAGCTCCTCGATGGGACAGGGAGAATATAGCAATCAGCCCCAGCATTTT. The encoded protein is CASSSMGQGEYSNQPQHF.

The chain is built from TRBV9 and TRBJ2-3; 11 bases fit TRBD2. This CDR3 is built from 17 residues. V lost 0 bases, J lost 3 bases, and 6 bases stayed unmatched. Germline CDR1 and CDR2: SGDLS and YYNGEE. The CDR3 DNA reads TGTGCCAGCAGCGTAGAAACTAGCGGGAGTCAAACAGATACGCAGTATTTT. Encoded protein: CASSVETSGSQTDTQYF. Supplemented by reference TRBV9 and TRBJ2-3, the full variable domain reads DSGVTQTPKHLITATGQRVTLRCSPRSGDLSVYWYQQSLDQGLQFLIQYYNGEERAKGNILERFSAQQFPDLHSELNLSSLELGDSALYFCASSVETSGSQTDTQYFGPGTRLTVL.

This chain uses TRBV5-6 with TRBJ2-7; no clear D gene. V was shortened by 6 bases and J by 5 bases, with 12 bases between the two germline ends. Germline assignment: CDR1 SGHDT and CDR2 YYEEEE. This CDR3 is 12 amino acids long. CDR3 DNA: TGTGCCAGCACCTCAAACTTCCACGAGCAGTACTTC. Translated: CASTSNFHEQYF.